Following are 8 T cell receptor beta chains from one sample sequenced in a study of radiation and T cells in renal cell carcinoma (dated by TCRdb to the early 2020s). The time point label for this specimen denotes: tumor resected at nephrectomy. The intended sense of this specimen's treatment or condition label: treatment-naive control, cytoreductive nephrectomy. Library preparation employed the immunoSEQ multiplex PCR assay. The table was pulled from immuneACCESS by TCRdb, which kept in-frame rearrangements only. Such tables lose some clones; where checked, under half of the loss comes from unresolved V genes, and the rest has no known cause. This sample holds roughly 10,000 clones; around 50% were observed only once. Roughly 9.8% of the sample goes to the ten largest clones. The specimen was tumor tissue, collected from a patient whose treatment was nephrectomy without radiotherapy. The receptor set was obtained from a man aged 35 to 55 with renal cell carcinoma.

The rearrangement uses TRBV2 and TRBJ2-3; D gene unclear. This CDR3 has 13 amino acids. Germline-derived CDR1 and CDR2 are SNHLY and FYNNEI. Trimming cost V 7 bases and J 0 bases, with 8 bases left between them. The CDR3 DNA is TGTGCCAGCACCCCGGACAGCACAGATACGCAGTATTTT. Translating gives CASTPDSTDTQYF.

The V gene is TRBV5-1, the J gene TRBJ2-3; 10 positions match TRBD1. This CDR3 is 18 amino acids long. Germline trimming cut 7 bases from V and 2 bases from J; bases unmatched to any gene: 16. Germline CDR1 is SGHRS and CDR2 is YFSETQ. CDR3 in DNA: TGCGCCAGCGGAATCGGCCGGGACAGGGGCTCAACCACAGATACGCAGTATTTT. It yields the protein CASGIGRDRGSTTDTQYF.

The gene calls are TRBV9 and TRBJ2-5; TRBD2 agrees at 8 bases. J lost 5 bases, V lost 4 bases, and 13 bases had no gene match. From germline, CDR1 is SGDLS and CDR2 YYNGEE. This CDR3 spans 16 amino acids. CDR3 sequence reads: CASSPSRAGGGETQYF. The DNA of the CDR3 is TGTGCCAGCAGCCCCAGTAGGGCGGGAGGAGGGGAGACCCAGTACTTC.

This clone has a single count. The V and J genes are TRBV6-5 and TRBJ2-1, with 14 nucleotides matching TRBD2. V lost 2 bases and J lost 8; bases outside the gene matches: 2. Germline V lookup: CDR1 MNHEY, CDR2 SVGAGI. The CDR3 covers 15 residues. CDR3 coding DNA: TGTGCCAGCAGTTACGGGACTAGCGGGAGCTATGAGCAGTTCTTC. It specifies CASSYGTSGSYEQFF.

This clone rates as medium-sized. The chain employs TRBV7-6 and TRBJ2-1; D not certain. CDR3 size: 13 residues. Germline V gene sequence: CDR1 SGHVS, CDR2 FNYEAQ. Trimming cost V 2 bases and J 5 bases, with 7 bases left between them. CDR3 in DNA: TGTGCCAGCAGCTTACAGTACAACAATGAGCAGTTCTTC. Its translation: CASSLQYNNEQFF.

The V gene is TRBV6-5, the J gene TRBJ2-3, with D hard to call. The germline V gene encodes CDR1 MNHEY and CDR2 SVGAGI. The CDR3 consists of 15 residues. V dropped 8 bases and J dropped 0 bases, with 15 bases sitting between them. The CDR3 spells CASSRLTTSTDTQYF. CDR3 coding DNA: TGTGCCAGCTCCCGACTTACGACGAGCACAGATACGCAGTATTTT.

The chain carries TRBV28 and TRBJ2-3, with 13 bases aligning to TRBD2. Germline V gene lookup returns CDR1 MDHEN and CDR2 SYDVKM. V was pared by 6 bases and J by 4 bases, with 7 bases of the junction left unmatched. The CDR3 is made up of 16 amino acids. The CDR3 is CASSRTSGSRADTQYF. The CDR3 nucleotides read TGTGCCAGCAGCCGGACTAGCGGGAGTAGGGCAGATACGCAGTATTTT.

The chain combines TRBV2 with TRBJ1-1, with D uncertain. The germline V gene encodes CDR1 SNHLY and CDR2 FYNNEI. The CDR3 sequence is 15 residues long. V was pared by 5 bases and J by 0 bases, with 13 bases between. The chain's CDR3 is CASSTDSPMNTEAFF. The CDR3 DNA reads TGTGCCAGCAGTACTGACTCTCCCATGAACACTGAAGCTTTCTTT.